The entry below describes one T cell receptor (beta chain). The length of the CDR3 is 13 residues. Trimming cost V 8 bases and J 6 bases, with 15 bases left between them. Germline loops: CDR1 MNHNY, CDR2 SVGAGI (reference sequence). Authors' data handling: Reference gene primers were amplified, and this amplification served to estimate nucleated cell counts. Data came from immunoSEQ multiplex PCR; TCRdb stores just in-frame clones and leaves some out. V and J calls and clone size are as listed in that table; D and trimming were resolved from the DNA. The sample lists hundreds of thousands of clones; around 86% were seen once. This sample stems from a study of blood T cell repertoires in COVID-19. Study at large: In each case, the material was cDNA or gDNA derived from T cells, B-cell-depleted T cells, or PBMCs.

The chain couples TRBV6-6 to TRBJ2-3, with a tentative D call TRBD2 (5 bases). This TCR came from a man aged 55 to 70 who had recovered from COVID-19. The sample taken for sequencing was peripheral blood. The CDR3 DNA is TGTGCCAGCCTCAGTTCTAGAGGGGATACGCAGTATTTT. This gives the protein CASLSSRGDTQYF.